The source of this T cell receptor (beta chain) is a study of cytomegalovirus exposure and HLA in healthy donors. Study-level points and caveats: The availability of immune exposure information extended only to CMV serostatus.

Germline lookup yields CDR1 SEHNR and CDR2 FQNEAQ (reference sequence). The CDR3 contains 12 residues. Healthy bone marrow donors made up the cohort. Of note for this clone: Its specificity is not known. One end of the junction does not line up with germline, which may come from a read error.

Primers for the PCR totalled 60 Vbeta and 13 Jbeta. Data came from immunoSEQ multiplex PCR; TCRdb stores just in-frame clones and leaves some out. The profile shows roughly 200,000 clones, approximately 70% of them singletons. The sequencing sample was made of PBMCs. The rearrangement links TRBV7-9 to TRBJ2-2, with D possibly being TRBD1 (6 bases). The source of this sequence is a woman in her 30s in good health and CMV-seronegative. The CDR3 DNA reads as TGTTCCAGCAGCACAGGGTCCGGGGAGCTGTTTTTT. Protein sequence: CSSSTGSGELFF.